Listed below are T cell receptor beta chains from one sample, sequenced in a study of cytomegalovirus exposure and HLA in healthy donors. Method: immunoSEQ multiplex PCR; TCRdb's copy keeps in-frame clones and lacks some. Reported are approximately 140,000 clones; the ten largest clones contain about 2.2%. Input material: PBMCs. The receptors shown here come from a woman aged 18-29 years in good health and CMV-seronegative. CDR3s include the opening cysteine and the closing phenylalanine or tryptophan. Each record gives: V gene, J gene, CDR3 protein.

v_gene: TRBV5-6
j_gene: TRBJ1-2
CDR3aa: CASSLREYGYTF

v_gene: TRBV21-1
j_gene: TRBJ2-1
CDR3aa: CASSMRGLADYNEQFF

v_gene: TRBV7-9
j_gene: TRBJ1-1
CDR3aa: CASSPWRTMGTEAFF

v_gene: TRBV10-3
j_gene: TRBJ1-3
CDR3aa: CAISGTGSRANTIYF

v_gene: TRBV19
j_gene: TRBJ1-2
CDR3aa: CASSRQRDTRISNYGYTF

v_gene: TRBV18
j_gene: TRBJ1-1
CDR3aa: CASSPSGSSSTEAFF

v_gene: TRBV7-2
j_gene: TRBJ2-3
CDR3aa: CASSPSGEDTDTQYF

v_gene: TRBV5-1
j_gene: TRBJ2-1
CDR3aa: CASSQGLAVYNEQFF

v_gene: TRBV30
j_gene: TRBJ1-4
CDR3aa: CAWSVGTDEKLFF

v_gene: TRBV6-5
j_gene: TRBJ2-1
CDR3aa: CASSFGTSSAEQFF

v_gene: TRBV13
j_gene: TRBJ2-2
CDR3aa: CASSLGRAGGGTGELFF

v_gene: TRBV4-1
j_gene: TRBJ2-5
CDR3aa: CASSPSIGRLKETQYF

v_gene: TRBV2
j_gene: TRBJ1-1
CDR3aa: CASSPGTAITEAFF

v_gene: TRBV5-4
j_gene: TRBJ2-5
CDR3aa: CASSGTSGRAGETQYF

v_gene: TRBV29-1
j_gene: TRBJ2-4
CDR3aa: CSVDERDIQYF

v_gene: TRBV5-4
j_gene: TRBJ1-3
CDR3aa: CASSRYTTGNSGNTIYF

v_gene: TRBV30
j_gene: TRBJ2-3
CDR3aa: CAWSRLAGVGGVGTQYF

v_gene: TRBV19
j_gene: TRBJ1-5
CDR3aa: CASKSILGNQPQHF

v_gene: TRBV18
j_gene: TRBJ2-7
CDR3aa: CASSPDLTYEQYF

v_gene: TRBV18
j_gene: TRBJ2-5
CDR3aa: CASSLGNGETQYF

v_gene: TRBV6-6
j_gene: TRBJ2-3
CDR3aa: CACMTSALTDTQYF

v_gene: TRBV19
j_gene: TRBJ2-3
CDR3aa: CASSKRQGTTDTQYF

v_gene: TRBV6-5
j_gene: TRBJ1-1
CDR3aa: CASSYVARDTEAFF

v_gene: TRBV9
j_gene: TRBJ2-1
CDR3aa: CASSVTGDHYNEQFF

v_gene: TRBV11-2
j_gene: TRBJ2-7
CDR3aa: CASSSFLGLTFYEQYF

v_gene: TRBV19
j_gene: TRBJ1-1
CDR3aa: CASRKSGSTEAFF

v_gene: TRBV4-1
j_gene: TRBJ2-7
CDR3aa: CASSLRPGLADPYSYEQYF

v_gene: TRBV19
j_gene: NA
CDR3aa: CASSPHVTGPSEQYF

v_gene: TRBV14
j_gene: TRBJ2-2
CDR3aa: CASSQVAGSTGELFF

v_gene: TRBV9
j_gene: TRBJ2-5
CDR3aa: CASSSQGGVQGETQYF

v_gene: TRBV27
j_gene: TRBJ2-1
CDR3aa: CASRPSGDDNEQFF

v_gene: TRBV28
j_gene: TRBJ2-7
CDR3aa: CASSLSAGRSYEQYF

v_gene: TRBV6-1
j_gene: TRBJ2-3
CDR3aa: CASSEVLGGGTDTQYF

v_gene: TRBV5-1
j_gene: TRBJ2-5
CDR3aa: CASSLVSGKGETQYF

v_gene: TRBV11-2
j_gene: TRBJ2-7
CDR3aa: CASSKLAGYEQYF

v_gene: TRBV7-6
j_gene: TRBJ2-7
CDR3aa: CASSLVSLTSVHEQYF

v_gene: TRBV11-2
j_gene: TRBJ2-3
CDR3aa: CASSQRPDSLDTQYF

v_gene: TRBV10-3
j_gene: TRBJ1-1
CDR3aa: CAISGRGQNTEAFF

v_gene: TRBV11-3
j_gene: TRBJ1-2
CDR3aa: CASSSNRQGIHGYTF

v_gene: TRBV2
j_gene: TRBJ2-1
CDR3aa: CASSDQGFYNEQFF

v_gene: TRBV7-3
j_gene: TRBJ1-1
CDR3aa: CASSPDGRNTEAFF

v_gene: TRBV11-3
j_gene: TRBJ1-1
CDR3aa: CASSLQMATEAFF

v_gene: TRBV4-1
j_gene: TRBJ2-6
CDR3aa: CASSHQGASGANVLTF

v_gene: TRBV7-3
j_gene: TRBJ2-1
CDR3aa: CASSPRLAGGYNEQFF

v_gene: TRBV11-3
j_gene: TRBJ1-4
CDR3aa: CASQKTGGGEKLFF

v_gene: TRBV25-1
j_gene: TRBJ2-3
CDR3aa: CASSGGTRPITDTQYF

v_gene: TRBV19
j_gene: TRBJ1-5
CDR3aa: CASSTRTGLVQPQHF

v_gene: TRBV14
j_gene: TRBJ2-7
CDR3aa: CASSPRSGPYEQYF

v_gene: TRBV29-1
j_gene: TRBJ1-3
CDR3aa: CSVEDRGRESSGNTIYF

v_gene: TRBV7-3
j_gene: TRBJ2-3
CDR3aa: CASSSGGGLYTDTQYF

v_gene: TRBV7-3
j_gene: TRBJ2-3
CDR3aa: CASSLFPSTDTQYF

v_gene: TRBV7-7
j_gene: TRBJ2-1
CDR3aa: CASSLTRGNEQFF